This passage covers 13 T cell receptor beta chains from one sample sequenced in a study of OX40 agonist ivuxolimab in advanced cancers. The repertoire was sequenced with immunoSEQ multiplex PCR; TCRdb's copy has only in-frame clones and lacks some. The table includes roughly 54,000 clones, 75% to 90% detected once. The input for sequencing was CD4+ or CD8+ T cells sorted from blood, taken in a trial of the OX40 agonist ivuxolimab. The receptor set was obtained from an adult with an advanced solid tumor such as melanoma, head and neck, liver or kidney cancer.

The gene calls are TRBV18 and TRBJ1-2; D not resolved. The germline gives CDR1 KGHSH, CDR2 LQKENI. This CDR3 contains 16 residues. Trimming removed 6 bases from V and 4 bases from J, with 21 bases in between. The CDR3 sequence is CASSLTGRGESYGYTF. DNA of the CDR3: TGTGCCAGCTCCCTAACTGGACGAGGCGAAAGCTATGGCTACACCTTC.

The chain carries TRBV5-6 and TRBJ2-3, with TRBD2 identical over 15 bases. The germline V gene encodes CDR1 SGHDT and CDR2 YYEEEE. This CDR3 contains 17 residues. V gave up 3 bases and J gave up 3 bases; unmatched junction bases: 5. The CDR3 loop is CASSYRTSGRVTDTQYF. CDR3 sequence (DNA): TGTGCCAGCAGCTATCGGACTAGCGGGAGGGTGACAGATACGCAGTATTTT.

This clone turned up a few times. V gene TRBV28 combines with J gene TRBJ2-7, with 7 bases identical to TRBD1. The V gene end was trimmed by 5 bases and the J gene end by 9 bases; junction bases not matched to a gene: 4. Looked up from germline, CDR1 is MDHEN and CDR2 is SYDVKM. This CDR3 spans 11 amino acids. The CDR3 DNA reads TGTGCCAGCAGTACCAACAGGGGGCAGTACTTC. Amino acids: CASSTNRGQYF.

The CDR3 protein is CASSAGQAGGNTIYF. The CDR3, as DNA: TGTGCCAGCAGCGCGGGACAAGCGGGAGGAAACACCATATATTTT. This chain connects TRBV7-2 to TRBJ1-3; D may be TRBD1 (6 bases). V lost 5 bases and J lost 4, with 15 bases in between. Germline lookup yields CDR1 SGHTA and CDR2 FQGNSA. This CDR3 is built from 15 residues.

CDR3 in amino acids: CASSPVGGGTTEAFF. The CDR3 nucleotides are TGTGCCAGCAGCCCCGTGGGAGGGGGGACCACTGAAGCTTTCTTT. This chain connects TRBV11-2 to TRBJ1-1, with D tentatively TRBD1 (6 bases). Looked up from germline, CDR1 is SGHAT and CDR2 is FQNNGV. Trimming took 5 bases from V and 4 from J, leaving 17 bases between them. The CDR3 sequence is 15 residues long.

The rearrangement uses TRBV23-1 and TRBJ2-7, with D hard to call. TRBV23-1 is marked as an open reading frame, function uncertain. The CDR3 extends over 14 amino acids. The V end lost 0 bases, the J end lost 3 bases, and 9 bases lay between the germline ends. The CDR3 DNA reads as TGCGCCAGCAGTCAATCGATGGCACGCTACGAGCAGTACTTC. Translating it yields CASSQSMARYEQYF.

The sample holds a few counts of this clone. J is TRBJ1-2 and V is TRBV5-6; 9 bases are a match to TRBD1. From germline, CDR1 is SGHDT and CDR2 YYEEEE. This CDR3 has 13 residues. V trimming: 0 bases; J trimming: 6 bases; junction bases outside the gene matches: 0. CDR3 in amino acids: CASSLGTGDGYTF. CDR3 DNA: TGTGCCAGCAGCTTGGGGACAGGGGATGGCTACACCTTC.

The CDR3 is CASSLSQGAREQYF. In DNA, the CDR3 is TGCGCCAGCAGCTTGTCACAGGGGGCCCGGGAGCAGTACTTC. The V gene is TRBV5-1, the J gene TRBJ2-7; 9 bases match TRBD1. Germline trimming cut 1 base from V and 7 bases from J; bases unmatched to any gene: 6. This CDR3 is built from 14 residues. Per the germline V gene, CDR1 is SGHRS and CDR2 is YFSETQ.

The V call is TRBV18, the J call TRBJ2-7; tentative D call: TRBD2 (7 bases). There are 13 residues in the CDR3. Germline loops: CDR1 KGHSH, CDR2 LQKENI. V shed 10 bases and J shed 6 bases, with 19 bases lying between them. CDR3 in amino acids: CATTLAGAGEQYF. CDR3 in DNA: TGTGCCACTACCCTTGCGGGGGCTGGCGAGCAGTACTTC.

CDR3 protein: CASSLQGSYGYTF. The CDR3 region has the DNA TGTGCCAGCAGTCTACAGGGTTCGTATGGCTACACCTTC. This chain links TRBV6-6 with TRBJ1-2, with D possibly matching TRBD1 (6 bases). V dropped 5 bases and J dropped 5 bases, with 12 bases sitting between them. The CDR3 is made up of 13 amino acids. The germline V gene has CDR1 MNHNY and CDR2 SVGAGI (reference sequence).

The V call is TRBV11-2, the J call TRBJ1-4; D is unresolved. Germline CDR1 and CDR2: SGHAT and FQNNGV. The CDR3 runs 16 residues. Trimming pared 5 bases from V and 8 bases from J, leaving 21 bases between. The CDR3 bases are TGTGCCAGCAGCCCCCACATATCGGGGTTTGGCGAAAAACTGTTTTTT. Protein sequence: CASSPHISGFGEKLFF. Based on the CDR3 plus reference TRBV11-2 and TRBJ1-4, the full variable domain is EAGVAQSPRYKIIEKRQSVAFWCNPISGHATLYWYQQILGQGPKLLIQFQNNGVVDDSQLPKDRFSAERLKGVDSTLKIQPAKLEDSAVYLCASSPHISGFGEKLFFGSGTQLSVL.

The CDR3 protein is CASCQGIGETQYF. For the CDR3, the DNA is TGTGCCAGTTGCCAGGGGATCGGGGAGACCCAGTACTTC. The V and J genes are TRBV19 and TRBJ2-5; D might be TRBD1 (6 bases). CDR3 size: 13 residues. V lost 8 bases and J 5 bases, leaving 15 bases between the germline ends. Germline CDR1 is LNHDA and CDR2 is SQIVND (reference sequence).

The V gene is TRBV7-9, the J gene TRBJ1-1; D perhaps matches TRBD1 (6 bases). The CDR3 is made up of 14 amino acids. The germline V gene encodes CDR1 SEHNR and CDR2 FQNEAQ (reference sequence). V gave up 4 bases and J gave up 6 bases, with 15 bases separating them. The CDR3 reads CASSSPGGGAEAFF. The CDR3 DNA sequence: TGTGCCAGCAGCTCCCCAGGCGGGGGCGCTGAAGCTTTCTTT.